These T cell receptor beta chains were read from a single sample in a study of OX40 agonist ivuxolimab in advanced cancers. TCRdb's table, derived via immunoSEQ multiplex PCR, lists solely in-frame clones and lacks some. The table lists around 75,000 clones, 80% to 90% of them singletons. This specimen was CD4+ or CD8+ T cells sorted from blood, taken in a trial of the OX40 agonist ivuxolimab. The receptors originated from an adult with an advanced solid tumor such as melanoma, head and neck, liver or kidney cancer. Each CDR3 is given with its conserved first and last residue. D genes are given only for firm matches. Clone size, where shown, is once, few, many, or a class for clones that have expanded.

CDR3 length,clone size,J gene,V gene,D gene,CDR3 DNA,CDR3 protein
14,few,TRBJ2-2,TRBV28,TRBD1,TGTGCCAGCAGGATGACAGGGACCACCGGGGAGCTGTTTTTT,CASRMTGTTGELFF
12,.,TRBJ2-7,TRBV5-5,.,TGTGCCAGCAGCTTTATCCACTACGAGCAGTACTTC,CASSFIHYEQYF
17,.,TRBJ2-1,TRBV2,TRBD2,TGTGCCAGCAGTGAAAATAGCGGGGGGGCTATCTACAATGAGCAGTTCTTC,CASSENSGGAIYNEQFF
18,once,TRBJ1-4,TRBV5-6,.,TGTGCCAGCAGCTTGACAGTACGGAGACCTTCTAGGGCTGAAAAACTGTTTTTT,CASSLTVRRPSRAEKLFF
17,.,TRBJ1-5,TRBV19,.,TGTGCCAGTAGTGGGGGGGTAGGACGCGGGCTCAATCAGCCCCAGCATTTT,CASSGGVGRGLNQPQHF
13,few,TRBJ2-7,TRBV7-9,TRBD1,TGTGCCAGCAGCGACAGGGGCCCCTACGAGCAGTACTTC,CASSDRGPYEQYF
12,.,TRBJ1-2,TRBV29-1,.,TGCAGCGTTGGCGGCAGGGGCTATGGCTACACCTTC,CSVGGRGYGYTF
15,.,TRBJ1-5,TRBV7-2,.,TGTGCCAGCAGCTTAGACCCCAATAGCAATCAGCCCCAGCATTTT,CASSLDPNSNQPQHF
15,.,TRBJ2-3,TRBV6-4,TRBD2,TGTGCCAGCAGCCCTAGCGGGGGCCTCACAGATACGCAGTATTTT,CASSPSGGLTDTQYF
13,few,TRBJ2-5,TRBV30,TRBD2,TGTGCCTGGGGCGGCGGGGGAATAGAGACCCAGTACTTC,CAWGGGGIETQYF
14,.,TRBJ2-7,TRBV7-8,.,TGTGCCAGCAGCCCGGGCGATAGCTCCTACGAGCAGTACTTC,CASSPGDSSYEQYF
15,.,TRBJ1-5,TRBV7-8,.,TGTGCCAGCACTTCACATAGGGGCCCCAGTCAGCCCCAGCATTTT,CASTSHRGPSQPQHF
13,.,TRBJ2-3,TRBV11-3,.,TGTGCCAGCAGCTTAGATCGAAAGAGCCTCCAGTATTTT,CASSLDRKSLQYF
15,.,TRBJ1-4,TRBV28,.,TGTGCCAGCAGTTTAGACGGTGCAACTAATGAAAAACTGTTTTTT,CASSLDGATNEKLFF
15,.,TRBJ1-2,TRBV5-1,TRBD1,TGCGCCAGCAGACCAGGGACAGGGGCAAACTATGGCTACACCTTC,CASRPGTGANYGYTF
14,few,TRBJ2-5,TRBV7-7,.,TGTGCCAGCAGCCGCCTGGTGACCCAAGAGACCCAGTACTTC,CASSRLVTQETQYF
15,.,TRBJ1-1,TRBV5-5,.,TGTGCCAGCAGCTGGAACCGCGACAGGTCCCCTGAAGCTTTCTTT,CASSWNRDRSPEAFF
16,.,TRBJ1-1,TRBV2,TRBD1,TGTGCCAGCAGTGAGGGACAGGTGCAAATGAACACTGAAGCTTTCTTT,CASSEGQVQMNTEAFF
17,few,TRBJ2-3,TRBV4-2,TRBD2,TGTGCCAGCAGCCAAGTGATCTCCCGGGGAGGGGCAGATACGCAGTATTTT,CASSQVISRGGADTQYF
16,once,TRBJ2-1,TRBV6-5,TRBD2,TGTGCCAGCAGTTACTCGAGTAGCGGGGTCCTCAATGAGCAGTTCTTC,CASSYSSSGVLNEQFF
16,once,TRBJ2-7,TRBV6-4,TRBD2,TGTGCCATTCCCGGGGGGGGGTTTACCTTCTCCTACGAGCAGTACTTC,CAIPGGGFTFSYEQYF
13,.,TRBJ2-7,TRBV5-6,TRBD2,TGTGCCAGTACTAGCGGGGGGGCTTACGAGCAGTACTTC,CASTSGGAYEQYF
16,once,TRBJ1-1,TRBV12-5,.,TGTGCTAGTGGTTTGGTAGTCTCGGGCTTAGGGACCGAAGCTTTCTTT,CASGLVVSGLGTEAFF
14,.,TRBJ2-3,TRBV5-1,.,TGCGCCAGCAGACATAACACAAGGGAAGGCACGCAGTATTTT,CASRHNTREGTQYF
14,.,TRBJ2-2,TRBV6-6,.,TGTGCCAGCAGTACCGAATCGAACACCGGGGAGCTGTTTTTT,CASSTESNTGELFF
14,.,TRBJ1-1,TRBV6-6,TRBD1,TGTGCCAGCAGCATGACAGGGTTGGCCACTGAAGCTTTCTTT,CASSMTGLATEAFF
14,few,TRBJ1-1,TRBV29-1,.,TGCAGCGTTGTGTCCTCCCACACGAACACTGAAGCTTTCTTT,CSVVSSHTNTEAFF
16,.,TRBJ2-7,TRBV18,TRBD2,TGTGCCAGCTCACAAGGGACTAGCGGGGGGCGATACGAGCAGTACTTC,CASSQGTSGGRYEQYF
15,.,TRBJ2-3,TRBV6-5,TRBD2,TGTGCCAGCAGTTACTTAGCGGGGGGCACAGATACGCAGTATTTT,CASSYLAGGTDTQYF
15,.,TRBJ2-7,TRBV18,TRBD2,TGTGCCAGCTCACTGGGACTAGCGGGGCGCAACGAGCAGTACTTC,CASSLGLAGRNEQYF
14,once,TRBJ2-5,TRBV5-6,.,TGTGCCAGCAGCTTGCCGGGGGGCGGGGCAACCCAGTACTTC,CASSLPGGGATQYF
14,.,TRBJ2-7,TRBV2,TRBD2,TGTGCCAGCAGTGACCTGGGGGGGATGTACGAGCAGTACTTC,CASSDLGGMYEQYF
16,few,TRBJ1-1,TRBV7-9,.,TGTGCCAGCAGCCTTGGGTTGGGGAGTGGGAACACTGAAGCTTTCTTT,CASSLGLGSGNTEAFF